The clone carrying this TCR beta chain was recorded a few times. From RNA transcripts, TCR beta CDR3 regions were amplified. HTBI primers were used for first-round RT-PCR of the TCR CDR3. TCRdb itself ran the multiplex PCR reads through MiXCR, one entry per CDR3 protein. The data hold about 400,000 distinct CDR3 sequences, with around 14% observed a single time. Diagnosis relied on clinical symptoms, serum thyroxine and TRAb, thyroid ultrasound and orbital computed tomography. The sample is drawn from a study of T cells in Graves' hyperthyroidism and ophthalmopathy. The ends lost 5 bases at V and 2 bases at J; junction bases unmatched: 6. Germline loops: CDR1 SEHNR, CDR2 FQNEAQ (reference sequence). The CDR3 runs to 15 residues.

The chain combines TRBV7-9 with TRBJ2-7; 10 positions match TRBD1. This receptor was taken from a woman between 25 and 40 years old with Graves' hyperthyroidism. Sequences were obtained from blood. The CDR3 is CASSRDRGRTYEQYF. The CDR3 DNA reads as TGTGCCAGCAGCCGGGACAGGGGACGGACCTACGAGCAGTACTTC. Supplemented by reference TRBV7-9 and TRBJ2-7, the full variable domain reads DTGVSQNPRHKITKRGQNVTFRCDPISEHNRLYWYRQTLGQGPEFLTYFQNEAQLEKSRLLSDRFSAERPKGSFSTLEIQRTEQGDSAMYLCASSRDRGRTYEQYFGPGTRLTVT.